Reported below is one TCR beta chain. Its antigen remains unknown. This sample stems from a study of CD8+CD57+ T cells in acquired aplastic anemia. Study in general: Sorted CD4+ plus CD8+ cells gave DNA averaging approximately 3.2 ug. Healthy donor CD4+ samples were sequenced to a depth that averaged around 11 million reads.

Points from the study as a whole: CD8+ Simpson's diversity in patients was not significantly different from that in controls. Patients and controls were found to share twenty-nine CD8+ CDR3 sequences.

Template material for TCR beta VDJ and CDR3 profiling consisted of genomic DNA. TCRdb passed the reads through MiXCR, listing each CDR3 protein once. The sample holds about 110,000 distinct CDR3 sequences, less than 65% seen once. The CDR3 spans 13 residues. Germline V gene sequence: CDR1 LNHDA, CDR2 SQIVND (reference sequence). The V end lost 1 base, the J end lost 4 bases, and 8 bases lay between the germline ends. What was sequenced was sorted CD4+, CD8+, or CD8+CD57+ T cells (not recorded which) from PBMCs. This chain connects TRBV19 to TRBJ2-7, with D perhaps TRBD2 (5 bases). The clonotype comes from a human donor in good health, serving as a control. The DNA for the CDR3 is TGTGCCAGTAGTATAGGTCGCGGGTACGAGCAGTACTTC. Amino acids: CASSIGRGYEQYF.